A single sample gave rise to the 14 T cell receptor beta chains below, sequenced in a study of control samples from healthy donors and cancer patients. Profiling relied on immunoSEQ multiplex PCR, and the TCRdb table lists in-frame clones only, not all of them. The table has 170,000 or so clones, more than 85% seen once. Sequenced sample: blood. Receptors originate from a woman aged 35 to 49 in good health.

This chain's CDR3 is CASSLGIAGEQETQYF. The DNA of the CDR3 is TGTGCCAGCAGCCTCGGAATAGCGGGGGAGCAAGAGACCCAGTACTTC. V is TRBV4-2 and J is TRBJ2-5; 9 bases are shared with TRBD2. Unmatched junction bases numbered 8, after V lost 4 bases and J lost 2 bases. The CDR3 sequence is 16 residues long. CDR1 LGHNA and CDR2 YNFKEQ come from the germline V gene.

This clone has a single count. The gene calls are TRBV11-2 and TRBJ2-7; TRBD1 might be the D (6 bases). V was trimmed by 3 bases and J by 3 bases, leaving 12 bases between them. Germline V gene sequence: CDR1 SGHAT, CDR2 FQNNGV. CDR3 length: 14 residues. Written as DNA, the CDR3 is TGTGCCAGCAGCTTGGACAGATTTTACTACGAGCAGTACTTC. Protein: CASSLDRFYYEQYF.

The V and J genes are TRBV10-3 and TRBJ1-4; 10 nucleotides align to TRBD1. V lost 7 bases to trimming and J lost 0 bases; unmatched junction nucleotides: 8. CDR1 and CDR2 (germline): ENHRY, SYGVKD. The CDR3 is 17 amino acids. The CDR3 region is CAITETGGASTNEKLFF. The CDR3 DNA reads as TGTGCCATCACCGAGACAGGGGGCGCTTCAACTAATGAAAAACTGTTTTTT.

The rearrangement uses TRBV5-1 and TRBJ1-1; no clear D. Germline V gene data show CDR1 as SGHRS and CDR2 as YFSETQ. The CDR3 contains 13 residues. V was clipped by 0 bases and J by 1 base, with 4 bases between them. Here the CDR3 DNA reads TGCGCCAGCAGCTTGGACACGAACACTGAAGCTTTCTTT. This translates into CASSLDTNTEAFF.

This clone was seen a single time. The chain links TRBV10-3 to TRBJ1-2, with a weak D call TRBD1 (6 bases). The germline gives CDR1 ENHRY, CDR2 SYGVKD. Trimming cost V 10 bases and J 1 base, with 13 bases left between them. The CDR3 covers 13 residues. The CDR3 protein is CASWRTDNYGYTF. The DNA of the CDR3 is TGTGCCAGCTGGAGGACAGATAACTATGGCTACACCTTC.

This clone was counted a few times. The rearrangement uses TRBV4-1 and TRBJ2-1; D gene unclear. With 0 bases removed from V and 12 bases from J, the gap between germline ends came to 12 bases. The CDR3 has 13 amino acids. Germline assignment: CDR1 MGHRA and CDR2 YSYEKL. This chain's CDR3 is CASSQEVTRVQFF. DNA for the CDR3: TGCGCCAGCAGCCAAGAGGTAACCAGAGTGCAGTTCTTC.

CDR3 sequence reads: CASSLPTGNYGYTF. CDR3 DNA: TGTGCCAGCTCACTACCGACAGGTAACTATGGCTACACCTTC. This chain connects TRBV18 to TRBJ1-2; TRBD1 might be the D (6 bases). Germline-derived CDR1 and CDR2 are KGHSH and LQKENI. Deletions cut 4 bases from V and 1 base from J, with 10 bases between. CDR3 length: 14 amino acids.

This chain links TRBV4-1 with TRBJ1-4; D not resolved. V dropped 4 bases and J dropped 7 bases, with 13 bases sitting between them. This CDR3 spans 14 amino acids. CDR1 is MGHRA and CDR2 is YSYEKL in the germline V gene. The CDR3: CASSLEGSSEKLFF. CDR3 DNA: TGCGCCAGCAGCCTAGAGGGTTCTAGTGAAAAACTGTTTTTT.

V gene TRBV4-2 combines with J gene TRBJ2-3; 9 nucleotides agree with TRBD2. V dropped 0 bases and J dropped 5; count of bases not matched to a gene: 9. The CDR3 loop spans 17 amino acids. From germline, CDR1 is LGHNA and CDR2 YNFKEQ. CDR3 sequence: CASSQDLAGYLGDTQYF. In nucleotides, the CDR3 is TGTGCCAGCAGCCAAGATCTAGCGGGGTACCTAGGAGATACGCAGTATTTT.

There are a few counts of this clone. The V call is TRBV6-5, the J call TRBJ2-7; maybe TRBD1 (5 bases). Looked up from germline, CDR1 is MNHEY and CDR2 is SVGAGI. V lost 1 base and J 1 base, leaving 8 bases between the germline ends. This CDR3 has 14 amino acids. The CDR3 region is CASSYWGTSYEQYF. CDR3 coding DNA: TGTGCCAGCAGTTACTGGGGCACTTCCTACGAGCAGTACTTC.

V usage is TRBV5-4 and J usage is TRBJ1-2; D may be TRBD1 (5 bases). The ends were cut back, 4 bases at V and 8 bases at J, with 18 bases in the middle. There are 14 residues in the CDR3. Germline values: CDR1 SGHNT, CDR2 YYREEE (reference sequence). The CDR3 sequence: CASSLGGELTGYTF. As DNA, the CDR3 is TGTGCCAGCAGCCTAGGAGGGGAATTGACCGGCTACACCTTC.

V is TRBV28 and J is TRBJ2-1; TRBD2 is a possible D gene (7 bases). The CDR3 runs 13 residues. Germline-derived CDR1 and CDR2 are MDHEN and SYDVKM. V was cut by 6 bases and J by 11 bases, with 17 bases left in between. CDR3 sequence reads: CASRGGGGVQQFF. CDR3 DNA sequence: TGTGCCAGCAGGGGGGGAGGGGGAGTTCAGCAGTTCTTC.

The chain links TRBV3-1 (or the pseudogene TRBV3-2) to TRBJ2-5; D not resolved. The germline gives CDR1 LGHDT, CDR2 YNNKEL (reference sequence). The CDR3 has 14 amino acids. The V end was cut by 0 bases, the J end by 1 base, with 6 bases between. The CDR3 is CASSQERIQETQYF. The DNA of the CDR3 is TGTGCCAGCAGCCAAGAAAGGATCCAAGAGACCCAGTACTTC.

This chain connects TRBV2 to TRBJ2-1; D unresolved. CDR3 length: 14 residues. V shed 7 bases and J shed 0 bases, with 10 bases lying between them. Germline CDR1 and CDR2: SNHLY and FYNNEI. The CDR3 DNA follows: TGTGCCAGCAACATGAAGAGCTCCTACAATGAGCAGTTCTTC. This sequence encodes CASNMKSSYNEQFF.